This TCR beta chain was sequenced during a study of T cells in tuberculosis. CDR3 size: 16 residues. Germline CDR1 SGHTS, CDR2 YDEGEE. The V and J ends lost 2 bases and 4 bases respectively, with 18 bases between them. Repertoires were generated with immunoSEQ multiplex PCR, while TCRdb's copy carries only in-frame clones and drops some. The table records around 30,000 clones, 85% to 95% of them present only once. The receptor was isolated from a donor aged 10-29 years with latent tuberculosis or without tuberculosis infection. J is TRBJ1-2 and V is TRBV5-8; D might be TRBD1 (5 bases). The material sequenced was PBMCs. CDR3 sequence (DNA): TGTGCCAGCAGCTTCTCAGGGTCCCCTACCACCTATGGCTACACCTTC. It codes for CASSFSGSPTTYGYTF. Full variable domain (outside the CDR3, taken from reference TRBV5-8 and TRBJ1-2): EAGVTQSPTHLIKTRGQQATLRCSPISGHTSVYWYQQALGLGLQFLLWYDEGEERNRGNFPPRFSGRQFPNYSSELNVNALELEDSALYLCASSFSGSPTTYGYTFGSGTRLTVV.